This TCR beta chain was recorded in a study of CD8 T cells in ankylosing spondylitis. Findings and caveats of the study: What appeared characteristic of ankylosing spondylitis blood was a TCR beta motif of seven to nine highly homologous variants. Reportedly, disease-linked clones are significantly enriched in ankylosing spondylitis patients' matched synovial fluid.

Trimming pared 3 bases from V and 7 bases from J, leaving 3 bases between. The germline V gene has CDR1 ENHRY and CDR2 SYGVKD. This CDR3 comprises 10 residues. As regards this clonotype: Its antigen is still unknown.

Using quantitative 5'-RACE with molecular barcodes, the authors made TCR beta libraries. MiXCR, applied by TCRdb to the 5' RACE reads, yields one record per CDR3 protein. The sample contains about 540,000 distinct CDR3 sequences, approximately 12% of which appear only once. This rearrangement joins TRBV10-3 to TRBJ2-5; no firm D call. Sequencing was performed on blood, either unsorted or a sorted T cell fraction (not recorded which). This sequence was found in a male donor with ankylosing spondylitis. CDR3: CAISERTQYF. CDR3 coding DNA: TGTGCCATCAGTGAACGGACCCAGTACTTC.